This TCR beta chain was sequenced during a study of T cells in tumors after PD-1 blockade. Study-level background: Each patient got pembrolizumab 200 mg every 3 weeks or cemiplimab 350 mg every 2 weeks.

Generated by immunoSEQ multiplex PCR, the TCRdb table keeps only in-frame clones and is missing some. The sample has about 59,000 clones, roughly 75% seen once. This CDR3 region has 15 residues. V was trimmed by 5 bases and J by 2 bases, leaving 14 bases between them. Germline V CDR1 and CDR2: MNHEY, SMNVEV (reference sequence). The sequencing used PBMCs, collected before anti-PD-1 treatment. This TCR was recovered from a human donor with basal cell carcinoma. The chain recombines TRBV27 with TRBJ2-3, with D possibly TRBD2 on 5 matching bases. CDR3 in amino acids: CASSPSPRATDTQYF. The CDR3 nucleotides read TGTGCCAGCAGTCCTTCACCGAGGGCCACAGATACGCAGTATTTT.